The 22 T cell receptor beta chains reported below all come from one sample, sequenced in a study of blood T cell repertoires in COVID-19. TCRdb's table, derived via immunoSEQ multiplex PCR, lists solely in-frame clones and lacks some. This sample has about 94,000 clones, with over 75% found just once. Source material: peripheral blood. The receptors were sampled from a woman older than 75 with acute or convalescent COVID-19.

CDR3 residues: CASSLREAGQGTSYEQYF. CDR3 in DNA: TGTGCCAGCAGTTTAAGAGAAGCGGGACAGGGAACCTCCTACGAGCAGTACTTC. The chain has TRBV27 and TRBJ2-7, with 9 bases fitting TRBD1. The CDR3 consists of 18 residues. The V and J ends lost 2 bases and 0 bases, in that order; junction bases with no gene match: 11. Germline loops: CDR1 MNHEY, CDR2 SMNVEV (reference sequence).

In this sample, this clone turned up a few times. The chain couples TRBV9 to TRBJ1-4, with D hard to call. V lost 4 bases and J 7 bases, leaving 14 bases between the germline ends. Germline CDR1 reads SGDLS; CDR2 reads YYNGEE. The CDR3 is 14 residues long. CDR3 protein: CASSPSGSAEKLFF. The DNA for the CDR3 is TGTGCCAGCAGCCCCTCGGGATCGGCTGAAAAACTGTTTTTT.

This chain connects TRBV14 to TRBJ2-2, with TRBD2 identical over 12 bases. Per the germline V gene, CDR1 is SGHDN and CDR2 is FVKESK. There are 15 residues in the CDR3. Trimming cost V 4 bases and J 6 bases; bases outside gene matches: 3. Written as DNA, the CDR3 is TGTGCCAGCAGCCTTCGGACTAGCGGGGCCGGGGAGCTGTTTTTT. Encoded protein: CASSLRTSGAGELFF.

This sequence joins TRBV7-9 and TRBJ1-6, with D perhaps TRBD1 (6 bases). V lost 4 bases to trimming and J lost 1 base, with 8 bases between them. The CDR3 runs 15 residues. Germline loops: CDR1 SEHNR, CDR2 FQNEAQ (reference sequence). For the CDR3, the DNA is TGTGCCAGCAGCTCCCAGGGGTCCTATAATTCACCCCTCCACTTT. Its translation is CASSSQGSYNSPLHF.

This clone has a handful of counts. This chain connects TRBV19 to TRBJ2-7; a weak D match, TRBD1 (6 bases). V lost 5 bases and J lost 0, with 14 bases in between. CDR1 and CDR2 from the germline V gene are LNHDA and SQIVND (reference sequence). The CDR3 is 15 amino acids. The CDR3 DNA reads as TGTGCCAGTAGTTCTCGGGACACAGACTCCTACGAGCAGTACTTC. This gives the protein CASSSRDTDSYEQYF.

The chain employs TRBV19 and TRBJ1-1; a possible D gene is TRBD1 (5 bases). The CDR3 runs 14 residues. The V and J ends lost 3 bases and 0 bases respectively, with 8 bases between them. The germline V gene encodes CDR1 LNHDA and CDR2 SQIVND (reference sequence). CDR3 protein: CASSMQGLNTEAFF. Here the CDR3 DNA reads TGTGCCAGTAGTATGCAGGGATTGAACACTGAAGCTTTCTTT.

CDR3 in DNA: TGTGCCAGCAGCTTTTCGGGGGGATTGGGCGAGCAGTACTTC. Translated: CASSFSGGLGEQYF. The chain has TRBV6-2 or TRBV6-3 and TRBJ2-7; the match to TRBD2 covers 7 bases. Germline CDR1 reads MNHEY; CDR2 reads SVGEGT. This CDR3 comprises 14 residues. V was pared by 6 bases and J by 6 bases, with 11 bases of the junction left unmatched.

The gene calls are TRBV7-8 and TRBJ1-1; 10 bases align to TRBD1. V lost 4 bases and J lost 7; bases outside the gene matches: 9. The germline CDR1 and CDR2 sequences are SGHVS and FQNEAQ. The length of the CDR3 is 15 residues. DNA for the CDR3: TGTGCCAGCAGCTACGGACAGGGGGGGATAGTTGAAGCTTTCTTT. Its protein is CASSYGQGGIVEAFF. The entire variable domain, with the rest obtained from reference TRBV7-8 and TRBJ1-1, is as follows: GAGVSQSPRYKVAKRGQDVALRCDPISGHVSLFWYQQALGQGPEFLTYFQNEAQLDKSGLPSDRFFAERPEGSVSTLKIQRTQQEDSAVYLCASSYGQGGIVEAFFGQGTRLTVV.

This clone was seen only once. The chain recombines TRBV7-2 with TRBJ1-2, with TRBD1 identical over 9 bases. The CDR3 covers 17 residues. Germline V CDR1 and CDR2: SGHTA, FQGNSA. V was clipped by 6 bases and J by 0 bases; unmatched bases: 11. The CDR3: CASSSLGQGPSNYGYTF. CDR3 sequence (DNA): TGTGCCAGCAGTTCGCTAGGACAGGGGCCTTCTAACTATGGCTACACCTTC.

The chain couples TRBV6-5 to TRBJ1-3; D gene uncertain. This CDR3 contains 12 residues. The germline V gene has CDR1 MNHEY and CDR2 SVGAGI. Trimming took 11 bases from V and 0 from J, leaving 8 bases between them. The CDR3 reads CAGSSSGNTIYF. CDR3 nucleotides: TGTGCCGGCTCATCCTCTGGAAACACCATATATTTT.

V gene TRBV27 combines with J gene TRBJ2-7; 7 bases are shared with TRBD1. The CDR3 is made up of 15 amino acids. Germline CDR1 and CDR2: MNHEY and SMNVEV (reference sequence). The V segment lost 7 bases and the J segment 2 bases; nucleotides outside the gene matches: 11. CDR3 residues: CASTRAGTATYEQYF. Here the CDR3 DNA reads TGTGCCAGCACCCGCGCCGGGACAGCGACCTACGAGCAGTACTTC.

J is TRBJ2-5 and V is TRBV5-6, with a tentative D call TRBD1 (6 bases). V was shortened by 3 bases and J by 3 bases, with 15 bases between the two germline ends. Per the germline V gene, CDR1 is SGHDT and CDR2 is YYEEEE. The CDR3 covers 15 residues. The CDR3 loop is CASSSGTRGEETQYF. The CDR3 bases are TGTGCCAGCAGCTCGGGGACCAGGGGCGAAGAGACCCAGTACTTC.

J is TRBJ1-4 and V is TRBV11-2; D gene unclear. The CDR3 is 13 residues long. V gave up 0 bases and J gave up 8 bases, with 7 bases separating them. CDR1 is SGHAT and CDR2 is FQNNGV in the germline V gene. CDR3 sequence: CASSLDTWEKLFF. The CDR3 DNA is TGTGCCAGCAGCTTAGATACATGGGAAAAACTGTTTTTT.

V usage is TRBV5-4 and J usage is TRBJ2-7; tentatively, D is TRBD2 (6 bases). V gave up 2 bases and J gave up 7 bases, with 13 bases separating them. Looked up from germline, CDR1 is SGHNT and CDR2 is YYREEE (reference sequence). The CDR3 loop spans 13 amino acids. The DNA of the CDR3 is TGTGCCAGCAGCTTAGCCGGGACTTATGAGCAGTACTTC. This translates into CASSLAGTYEQYF.

Comment on this clone: One end of the junction is discordant with germline, which a read error may explain. The rearrangement links TRBV7-7 to TRBJ2-3; a weak D match, TRBD1 (6 bases). The CDR3 is 15 amino acids. Germline-derived CDR1 and CDR2 are SSHAT and FNYEAQ (reference sequence). CDR3 protein: CASSLGGQSTDTQYF. CDR3 nucleotides: TGTGCTAGCAGCTTAGGCGGACAGAGCACAGATACGCAGTATTTT. Full variable domain (outside the CDR3, taken from reference TRBV7-7 and TRBJ2-3): GAGVSQSPRYKVTKRGQDVTLRCDPISSHATLYWYQQALGQGPEFLTYFNYEAQPDKSGLPSDRFSAERPEGSISTLTIQRTEQRDSAMYRCASSLGGQSTDTQYFGPGTRLTVL.

The CDR3 DNA reads TGTGCTAGTGGTTCAGGGGTTACCTACAATGAGCAGTTCTTC. It specifies CASGSGVTYNEQFF. This rearrangement joins TRBV12-5 to TRBJ2-1, with D perhaps TRBD1 (6 bases). Trimming stripped 4 bases from V and 2 bases from J, with 9 bases between. Germline V gene sequence: CDR1 LGHNT, CDR2 FRNRAP. This CDR3 has 14 amino acids.

V gene TRBV5-1 combines with J gene TRBJ1-1; 7 bases are a match to TRBD1. The CDR3 is 14 residues long. The V gene's germline CDR1 is SGHRS and CDR2 YFSETQ. V gave up 1 base and J gave up 0 bases; unmatched junction bases: 0. The CDR3 DNA is TGCGCCAGCAGCTTGACAGGGGTGAACACTGAAGCTTTCTTT. It specifies CASSLTGVNTEAFF. The full variable domain, with the rest looked up from reference TRBV5-1 and TRBJ1-1, is KAGVTQTPRYLIKTRGQQVTLSCSPISGHRSVSWYQQTPGQGLQFLFEYFSETQRNKGNFPGRFSGRQFSNSRSEMNVSTLELGDSALYLCASSLTGVNTEAFFGQGTRLTVV.

V gene TRBV6-2 or TRBV6-3 combines with J gene TRBJ1-5; TRBD1 is a possible D gene (5 bases). The germline gives CDR1 MNHEY, CDR2 SVGEGT. Trimming left V 0 bases short and J 2 bases short, with 14 bases between. CDR3 length: 17 residues. CDR3 sequence: CASSYSFGGRGNQPQHF. DNA of the CDR3: TGTGCCAGCAGTTACTCATTCGGGGGACGGGGCAATCAGCCCCAGCATTTT.

The gene calls are TRBV11-1 and TRBJ1-1; TRBD1 might be the D (6 bases). CDR1 SGHAT and CDR2 FQDESV come from the germline V gene (reference sequence). V lost 5 bases, J lost 5 bases, and 9 bases lay in between. The CDR3 sequence is 12 residues long. CDR3 nucleotides: TGTGCCAGCAGCCATAGGGGGACTGAAGCTTTCTTT. Protein sequence: CASSHRGTEAFF. The variable domain in full, completed from reference TRBV11-1 and TRBJ1-1, reads EAEVAQSPRYKITEKSQAVAFWCDPISGHATLYWYRQILGQGPELLVQFQDESVVDDSQLPKDRFSAERLKGVDSTLKIQPAELGDSAMYLCASSHRGTEAFFGQGTRLTVV.

Comments on this clone: This same CDR3 is encoded by further DNA sequences in the sample. The genes are TRBV7-2 and TRBJ2-3; unclear D gene. The CDR3 is made up of 13 amino acids. Germline V CDR1 and CDR2: SGHTA, FQGNSA. The germline V and J ends were trimmed by 1 base and 10 bases, with 12 bases remaining between them. The CDR3: CASSLVRQNAQYF. DNA for the CDR3: TGTGCCAGCAGCTTAGTGAGGCAGAACGCGCAGTATTTT.

The chain uses TRBV6-6 and TRBJ1-1; the match to TRBD1 covers 9 bases. The J segment lost 6 bases and the V segment lost 2 bases, leaving 7 bases of the junction unmatched. The germline V gene has CDR1 MNHNY and CDR2 SVGAGI (reference sequence). This CDR3 spans 15 amino acids. For the CDR3, the DNA is TGTGCCAGCAGTTACGCCCCGGGACAGGGAGCTGAAGCTTTCTTT. Its protein is CASSYAPGQGAEAFF.

The genes are TRBV19 and TRBJ1-5; perhaps TRBD1 as D (5 bases). Germline V gene lookup returns CDR1 LNHDA and CDR2 SQIVND (reference sequence). This CDR3 has 16 amino acids. Trimming stripped 8 bases from V and 1 base from J, with 18 bases between. CDR3 nucleotide sequence: TGTGCCAGTTCGGGTCACAGGCCGGTAAGCAATCAGCCCCAGCATTTT. It codes for CASSGHRPVSNQPQHF.